Shown below are 17 T cell receptor beta chains from a single sample sequenced in a study of molecular identifiers for immune sequencing clone quantification. One entry per CDR3 protein results from TCRdb running MiXCR on the PCR reads. The sample lists around 480,000 distinct CDR3 sequences; about a quarter were seen once. Sequenced sample: naive CD8+ T cells from blood, with Jurkat cell RNA spiked in. Subset of the sample: FACS-sorted CD8+CD4-CCR7+CD45RA+ naive T cells. The receptors originated from a human donor in good health. Some libraries in this study had Jurkat cell RNA spiked in.

This clonotype was seen just once. The junction does not match germline at one end; this may be a read error. The gene calls are TRBV14 and TRBJ2-2, with D perhaps matching TRBD1 (6 bases). From germline, CDR1 is SGHDN and CDR2 FVKESK. CDR3 length equals 16 residues. CDR3 in amino acids: CASGQTRGSDTGELFF. For the CDR3, the DNA is TGTGCCAGCGGCCAGACCAGGGGTTCGGACACCGGGGAGCTGTTTTTT. Based on the CDR3 plus reference TRBV14 and TRBJ2-2, the full variable domain is EAGVTQFPSHSVIEKGQTVTLRCDPISGHDNLYWYRRVMGKEIKFLLHFVKESKQDESGMPNNRFLAERTGGTYSTLKVQPAELEDSGVYFCASGQTRGSDTGELFFGEGSRLTVL.

The gene calls are TRBV27 and TRBJ1-2; D ambiguous. CDR3 size: 14 residues. CDR1 and CDR2 (germline): MNHEY, SMNVEV (reference sequence). V was shortened by 5 bases and J by 1 base, with 11 bases between the two germline ends. Here the CDR3 DNA reads TGTGCCAGCAGTCCGGACCGCCTTAACTATGGCTACACCTTC. It translates to CASSPDRLNYGYTF.

This clonotype was observed a handful of times. The chain carries TRBV11-3 and TRBJ2-3; 11 nucleotides match TRBD2. Germline V CDR1 and CDR2: SGHNT, YENEEA. Trimming cost V 4 bases and J 6 bases; bases outside gene matches: 6. The CDR3 loop spans 15 amino acids. CDR3 bases: TGTGCCAGCAGCTCACTAGCGGGGGAGTCCGATACGCAGTATTTT. This sequence encodes CASSSLAGESDTQYF.

This clonotype showed up many times. The gene calls are TRBV14 and TRBJ2-7; weak D call: TRBD1 (6 bases). CDR1 and CDR2 (germline): SGHDN, FVKESK. The CDR3 is 16 residues long. Trimming removed 4 bases from V and 4 bases from J, with 20 bases in between. DNA for the CDR3: TGTGCCAGCAGCCGAGAAACGACAGGACAGAAGTACGAGCAGTACTTC. Its protein product is CASSRETTGQKYEQYF.

The chain has TRBV4-1 and TRBJ1-5; TRBD1 agrees at 9 bases. CDR1 is MGHRA, CDR2 YSYEKL, per germline. V was clipped by 3 bases and J by 5 bases; unmatched bases: 5. This CDR3 spans 15 amino acids. The CDR3 nucleotides are TGCGCCAGCAGCCACCCGGGACAGGGTGATCAGCCCCAGCATTTT. This encodes CASSHPGQGDQPQHF.

The chain has TRBV9 and TRBJ2-7; the match to TRBD1 covers 7 bases. After removal of 5 bases from V and 6 bases from J, the junction contained 11 bases not matched to a gene. Germline values: CDR1 SGDLS, CDR2 YYNGEE. CDR3 size: 14 residues. CDR3 amino acids: CASSPAGGQCEQYF. DNA for the CDR3: TGTGCCAGCAGTCCTGCTGGGGGACAGTGCGAGCAGTACTTC.

In its sample, this clonotype was seen many times. The V gene is TRBV7-2, the J gene TRBJ2-1; tentative D call: TRBD2 (6 bases). V was trimmed by 2 bases and J by 1 base, leaving 9 bases between them. The CDR3 has 15 amino acids. Germline V gene data show CDR1 as SGHTA and CDR2 as FQGNSA. This CDR3 reads CASSLFGGSYNEQFF. CDR3 bases: TGTGCCAGCAGCTTATTCGGGGGTTCCTACAATGAGCAGTTCTTC.

This clonotype occurred many times. This rearrangement joins TRBV12-3 or TRBV12-4 to TRBJ2-4; TRBD1 is a possible D gene (6 bases). The CDR3 extends over 13 amino acids. V lost 8 bases and J lost 3, with 11 bases in between. CDR3 bases: TGTGCCAGCTGGCAAGGGGGCAAAAACATTCAGTACTTC. Translated, it gives CASWQGGKNIQYF.

This clonotype came up many times. The chain uses TRBV12-3 or TRBV12-4 and TRBJ2-3; 7 nucleotides line up with TRBD2. This CDR3 comprises 16 residues. V was pared by 3 bases and J by 3 bases, with 9 bases of the junction left unmatched. The CDR3 reads CASSFDGGRRTDTQYF. DNA of the CDR3: TGTGCCAGCAGTTTTGACGGCGGGAGAAGGACAGATACGCAGTATTTT.

For this clonotype: A read error may produce the germline difference seen at one junction end. This rearrangement joins TRBV20-1 to TRBJ2-7; possible D gene TRBD1, 5 bases. The germline gives CDR1 DFQATT, CDR2 SNEGSKA (reference sequence). This CDR3 is built from 13 residues. The CDR3 protein is CSVQGSKAYAQYF. The DNA for the CDR3 is TGCAGTGTTCAGGGCTCCAAGGCCTACGCGCAGTACTTC.

As to this clonotype: Its ends do not fully match the called genes, so a read error is possible. The gene calls are TRBV19 and TRBJ1-1; TRBD1 aligns across 8 bases. Germline loops: CDR1 LNHDA, CDR2 SQIVND (reference sequence). CDR3 length: 17 amino acids. The CDR3 region is CASSMRDRGIMNAEAFF. As DNA, the CDR3 is TGTGCCAGTAGTATGAGAGACAGGGGTATCATGAACGCTGAAGCTTTCTTT.

This clonotype occurred a few times. The chain is built from TRBV20-1 and TRBJ2-3; D gene ambiguous. Germline loops: CDR1 DFQATT, CDR2 SNEGSKA (reference sequence). CDR3 length equals 12 residues. Trimming took off 5 bases at V and 4 bases at J, with 10 bases between the two ends. This CDR3 is CSADPIADTQYF. Written as DNA, the CDR3 is TGCAGTGCTGATCCTATAGCAGATACGCAGTATTTT.

Comment on this clonotype: A much more abundant neighbour one base away suggests this may be a read error. The J gene is TRBJ1-4, the V gene TRBV7-9, with D possibly TRBD1 on 5 matching bases. V lost 5 bases and J 8 bases, leaving 18 bases between the germline ends. This CDR3 spans 15 amino acids. Germline V gene lookup returns CDR1 SEHNR and CDR2 FQNEAQ (reference sequence). The CDR3 here is CASSHGGARSEKLFF. As DNA, the CDR3 is TGTGCCAGCAGCCACGGCGGGGCTAGGAGCGAAAAACTGTTTTTT.

With respect to this clonotype: A much larger clonotype is one base distant, so this may be a read error. This sequence joins TRBV28 and TRBJ1-1; D call uncertain. V was pared by 11 bases and J by 5 bases, with 15 bases between. Germline V gene sequence: CDR1 MDHEN, CDR2 SYDVKM. CDR3 length equals 12 residues. In nucleotides, the CDR3 is TGTGCCGGCGGACTCGGGGTTACTGAAGCTTTCTTT. Translated, it gives CAGGLGVTEAFF.

As regards this clonotype: This may come from a read error, since a much larger clone is one base off. V is TRBV19 and J is TRBJ2-5; TRBD1 aligns across 8 bases. The germline CDR1 and CDR2 sequences are LNHDA and SQIVND (reference sequence). CDR3 length: 16 residues. After removal of 5 bases from V and 1 base from J, the junction contained 9 bases not matched to a gene. The CDR3 region has the DNA TGTGCCAGTAGTGACCAGGGGGCCTGGCCCCAAGAGACCCAGTACTTC. Its translation is CASSDQGAWPQETQYF.

The chain uses TRBV6-6 and TRBJ2-2; 8 positions agree with TRBD1. The CDR3 runs to 20 residues. Trimming cost V 2 bases and J 1 base; bases outside gene matches: 15. Per germline, CDR1 MNHNY and CDR2 SVGAGI (reference sequence). The CDR3 spells CASSYAPGTGPRWNTGELFF. The CDR3 bases are TGTGCCAGCAGTTACGCGCCCGGGACAGGTCCTAGATGGAACACCGGGGAGCTGTTTTTT.

The chain couples TRBV6-4 to TRBJ1-6; D is unresolved. Trimming shortened V by 0 bases and J by 3 bases, and 24 bases separated the two germline ends. In germline, CDR1 is MRHNA, CDR2 SNTAGT. There are 21 residues in the CDR3. CDR3 amino acids: CASSDSSRPPKPGRYNSPLHF. CDR3 in DNA: TGTGCCAGCAGTGACTCGAGTCGACCCCCTAAACCGGGCCGCTATAATTCACCCCTCCACTTT.